This T cell receptor (beta chain) was captured by sequencing in a study of response to subunit inactivated influenza vaccine. Findings of the study overall: Seasonal influenza vaccination, on each occasion, was suggested by the authors to recruit few new T cells.

Concerning this clonotype itself: What it binds is not known.

CDR3 length equals 14 residues. Trimming cost V 6 bases and J 2 bases, with 17 bases left between them. Germline CDR1 reads DFQATT; CDR2 reads SNEGSKA (reference sequence). TCRdb fed the RT-PCR reads into MiXCR, producing one record per CDR3 protein. The sample yields fewer than 650,000 distinct CDR3 sequences, roughly 13% seen once. The chain couples TRBV20-1 to TRBJ2-7; D is ambiguous. The sample here was PBMCs from blood, taken roughly 46 days after vaccination. The sequence derives from a man aged 50 or older who received an inactivated influenza vaccine. CDR3: CSAHRSGETYEQYF. In DNA form, the CDR3 reads TGCAGTGCACATAGGAGTGGGGAAACCTACGAGCAGTACTTC.